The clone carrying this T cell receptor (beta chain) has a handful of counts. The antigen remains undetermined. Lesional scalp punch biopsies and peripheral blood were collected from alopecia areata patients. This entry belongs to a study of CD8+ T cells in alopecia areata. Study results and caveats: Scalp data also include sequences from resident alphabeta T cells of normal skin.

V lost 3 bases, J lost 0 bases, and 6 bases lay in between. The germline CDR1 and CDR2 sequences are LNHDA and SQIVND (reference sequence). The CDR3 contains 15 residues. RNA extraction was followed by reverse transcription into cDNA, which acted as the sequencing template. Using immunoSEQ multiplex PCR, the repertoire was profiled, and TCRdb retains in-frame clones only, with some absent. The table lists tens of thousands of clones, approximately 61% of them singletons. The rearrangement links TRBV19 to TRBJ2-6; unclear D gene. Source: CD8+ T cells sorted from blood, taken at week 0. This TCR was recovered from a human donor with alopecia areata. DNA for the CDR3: TGTGCCAGTAGTATTTCCAGCTCTGGGGCCAACGTCCTGACTTTC. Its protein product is CASSISSSGANVLTF.